This is a list of T cell receptor beta chains from one sample in a study of T cells in Graves' hyperthyroidism and ophthalmopathy. In TCRdb, the multiplex PCR reads were re-called with MiXCR into one record per CDR3 protein. Of about 640,000 distinct CDR3 sequences detected, around 21% appear once; the ten largest clones hold approximately 30%. Sequencing input: blood. The receptors were sampled from a man aged 25-45 years with Graves' ophthalmopathy. Both conserved end residues are part of each CDR3. D genes are given only for firm matches. Clone size is given for some rows only: seen once, a few or many times, or a class if the clone is expanded.

TRBJ2-3 TRBV5-4 NA few TGTGCCAGCAGGTTGACGGGAAGAGAAGATACGCAGTATTTT CASRLTGREDTQYF
TRBJ2-2 TRBV11-2 NA NA TGTGCCAGCAGCTCCCCGGTCTTGAGTCACGGGGAGCTGTTTTTT CASSSPVLSHGELFF
TRBJ2-5 TRBV18 NA NA TGTGCCAGCTCACCGAGACGACAAGGGGAGACCCAGTACTTC CASSPRRQGETQYF
TRBJ2-1 TRBV5-6 TRBD2 few TGTGCCAGCAGCTTGGGCGCGGGAGACAATGAGCAGTTCTTC CASSLGAGDNEQFF
TRBJ2-3 TRBV19 NA NA TGTGCCAGTAAGGGTGGAATCGGAGGGTCCTACACAGATACGCAGTATTTT CASKGGIGGSYTDTQYF
TRBJ1-1 TRBV3-1 TRBD1 NA TGTGCCAGCAGCCATGGGCAGGGGGGAAACACTGAAGCTTTCTTT CASSHGQGGNTEAFF
TRBJ2-1 TRBV27 TRBD2 few TGTGCCAGCAGTTTAGGGACCCGGACGGGGCGGGAGACTGAGCAGTTCTTC CASSLGTRTGRETEQFF
TRBJ1-4 TRBV6-1 NA many TGTGCCAGCAGGGAGGACCAGGGCGGTGAAAAACTGTTTTTT CASREDQGGEKLFF
TRBJ2-5 TRBV7-8 NA many TGTGCCAGCAGCTCTACAGGGAACGCCCAGTACTTC CASSSTGNAQYF
TRBJ2-1 TRBV7-8 NA NA TGTGCCAGCCTCGTAGGCGCGAGCTCCTACAATGAGCAGTTCTTC CASLVGASSYNEQFF
TRBJ2-5 TRBV13 NA few TGTGCCAGCAGCTTAGGCGCCGGGGTTATCGAGACCCAGTACTTC CASSLGAGVIETQYF
TRBJ2-7 TRBV19 NA NA TGTGCCAGTAGTTTAACAAAGTGGGGAGGCTACGAGCAGTACTTC CASSLTKWGGYEQYF
TRBJ2-2 TRBV7-6 NA NA TGTGCCAGCAGGGCTGGGACGGGCACCGGGGAGCTGTTTTTT CASRAGTGTGELFF
TRBJ2-3 TRBV11-2 NA many TGTGCCAGCAGCTTGCAATTTGGCGGAGATACGCAGTATTTT CASSLQFGGDTQYF
TRBJ1-2 TRBV2 NA many TGTGCCAGCAGCTCACCCTCCCGGGTGCGCGGCTACACCTTC CASSSPSRVRGYTF
TRBJ2-7 TRBV6-6 NA few TGTGCCAGCAGTTACGGGCAAGGTACGGACGAGCAGTACTTC CASSYGQGTDEQYF
TRBJ1-1 TRBV30 NA many TGTGCCTGGAGTGTACGGCGGATGGGTACTGAAGCTTTCTTT CAWSVRRMGTEAFF
TRBJ2-1 TRBV2 TRBD1 few TGTGCCAGCAGTCTGACAGGGGCGTCCTACAATGAGCAGTTCTTC CASSLTGASYNEQFF
TRBJ1-6 TRBV11-2 NA NA TGTGCCAGCAGCTTTGACACGGGGGTGAGTTCACCCCTCCACTTT CASSFDTGVSSPLHF
TRBJ1-2 TRBV28 NA NA TGTGCCAGCAGTTTAGAATCCCAGGGATTGTTTTATGGCTACACCTTC CASSLESQGLFYGYTF
TRBJ2-2 TRBV6-1 NA NA TGTGCCAGCAGTCCACGGGGACAACTCAACACCGGGGAGCTGTTTTTT CASSPRGQLNTGELFF
TRBJ1-5 TRBV7-8 TRBD1 few TGTGCCAGCAGCCGAACGGACAGGAGGTCAAACAATCAGCCCCAGCATTTT CASSRTDRRSNNQPQHF